One sample yielded the 21 T cell receptor beta chains listed below, sequenced in a study of blood T cell repertoires in COVID-19. The data were produced by immunoSEQ multiplex PCR, yet TCRdb's version contains in-frame clones alone and is incomplete. The sample carries about 89,000 clones, 80% recorded once. Material for sequencing was peripheral blood. These receptors were collected from a woman of 80 years or more with acute or convalescent COVID-19.

V is TRBV6-6 and J is TRBJ2-1, with 10 bases aligning to TRBD1. V was pared by 9 bases and J by 5 bases, with 4 bases of the junction left unmatched. The CDR3 is 13 amino acids. Germline-derived CDR1 and CDR2 are MNHNY and SVGAGI (reference sequence). The chain's CDR3 is CASGTGVDNEQFF. The CDR3 DNA is TGTGCCAGTGGGACAGGGGTGGACAATGAGCAGTTCTTC.

Details on this clone: This sample includes further DNA sequences coding for the same CDR3. V is TRBV18 and J is TRBJ2-7; D perhaps matches TRBD2 (6 bases). Germline V gene lookup returns CDR1 KGHSH and CDR2 LQKENI. The CDR3 consists of 13 residues. The V and J ends lost 3 bases and 2 bases respectively, with 8 bases between them. For the CDR3, the DNA is TGTGCCAGCTCACCGAGACTAGCCTACGAGCAGTACTTC. This sequence encodes CASSPRLAYEQYF. Full variable domain (missing parts from reference TRBV18 and TRBJ2-7): NAGVMQNPRHLVRRRGQEARLRCSPMKGHSHVYWYRQLPEEGLKFMVYLQKENIIDESGMPKERFSAEFPKEGPSILRIQQVVRGDSAAYFCASSPRLAYEQYFGPGTRLTVT.

The chain joins TRBV2 to TRBJ2-3; TRBD2 matches 13 bases. V lost 6 bases to trimming and J lost 0 bases; unmatched junction nucleotides: 9. The CDR3 spans 18 residues. In germline, CDR1 is SNHLY, CDR2 FYNNEI. The CDR3: CASRAGTSGTASTDTQYF. The CDR3 DNA is TGTGCCAGCAGAGCCGGGACTAGCGGGACCGCTAGCACAGATACGCAGTATTTT.

This chain links TRBV27 with TRBJ2-5; TRBD1 agrees at 9 bases. The trim removed 3 bases at V and 4 bases at J, leaving 3 bases unmatched. Per germline, CDR1 MNHEY and CDR2 SMNVEV (reference sequence). This CDR3 spans 14 amino acids. The CDR3 nucleotides are TGTGCCAGCAGTTTTACAGGGGGCGCAGAGACCCAGTACTTC. Its translation: CASSFTGGAETQYF.

The rearrangement uses TRBV6-5 and TRBJ1-2, with 7 bases lining up with TRBD1. The CDR3 is made up of 13 amino acids. The V gene end was trimmed by 7 bases and the J gene end by 4 bases; junction bases not matched to a gene: 6. Germline CDR1 and CDR2: MNHEY and SVGAGI. CDR3 nucleotides: TGTGCCAGCAAGACAGGGAGGCCCTATGGCTACACCTTC. This translates into CASKTGRPYGYTF.

About this clone: Within the sample, other DNA sequences also encode this same CDR3. The chain joins TRBV11-3 to TRBJ2-1; tentatively, D is TRBD1 (5 bases). This CDR3 is 15 amino acids long. V dropped 2 bases and J dropped 0 bases, with 8 bases sitting between them. CDR1 is SGHNT and CDR2 is YENEEA in the germline V gene. The CDR3 region is CASSLRGSSYNEQFF. The CDR3 DNA reads TGTGCCAGCAGCTTAAGGGGTAGCTCCTACAATGAGCAGTTCTTC.

This clone has a single count. CDR3 residues: CASSTGRSTSLYGYTF. The CDR3 bases are TGTGCCAGCAGCACAGGACGGTCAACAAGCCTCTATGGCTACACCTTC. This chain connects TRBV27 to TRBJ1-2, with D perhaps TRBD1 (5 bases). Germline lookup yields CDR1 MNHEY and CDR2 SMNVEV (reference sequence). This CDR3 is 16 amino acids long. The ends were cut back, 6 bases at V and 4 bases at J, with 21 bases in the middle.

The chain joins TRBV24-1 to TRBJ2-2, with TRBD1 matching 11 bases. V dropped 4 bases and J dropped 3; count of bases not matched to a gene: 9. The germline gives CDR1 KGHDR, CDR2 SFDVKD. This CDR3 spans 18 amino acids. The CDR3 bases are TGTGCCACCAGTGAAGCTGGGACAGGGGGACCCTACACCGGGGAGCTGTTTTTT. It encodes CATSEAGTGGPYTGELFF.

This sequence joins TRBV7-8 and TRBJ1-4; 7 bases fit TRBD1. J was trimmed by 5 bases and V by 5 bases; bases with no gene match: 2. The germline gives CDR1 SGHVS, CDR2 FQNEAQ. CDR3 length: 13 residues. The CDR3: CASSQTGNEKLFF. CDR3 bases: TGTGCCAGCAGCCAGACAGGGAATGAAAAACTGTTTTTT.

V usage is TRBV9 and J usage is TRBJ1-3, with D tentatively TRBD1 (5 bases). The CDR3 has 15 amino acids. V lost 3 bases, J lost 0 bases, and 10 bases lay in between. Germline assignment: CDR1 SGDLS and CDR2 YYNGEE. The CDR3: CASSADSYSGNTIYF. As DNA, the CDR3 is TGTGCCAGCAGCGCCGACAGCTACTCTGGAAACACCATATATTTT.

CDR3 nucleotides: TGTGCCAGCTCACCAAGGGGGCGAAACACCGGGGAGCTGTTTTTT. This gives the protein CASSPRGRNTGELFF. The chain couples TRBV18 to TRBJ2-2, with 7 nucleotides matching TRBD1. The V segment lost 2 bases and the J segment 2 bases; nucleotides outside the gene matches: 2. CDR3 length: 15 amino acids. Germline loops: CDR1 KGHSH, CDR2 LQKENI.

The CDR3 nucleotides read TGTGCCAGCAGCCGACATGGACTAGTGGGTGAGCAGTTCTTC. Translation: CASSRHGLVGEQFF. The chain has TRBV14 and TRBJ2-1, with TRBD2 matching over 7 bases. V shed 4 bases and J 9 bases; nucleotides not matched to a gene: 9. This CDR3 has 14 residues. Germline V gene sequence: CDR1 SGHDN, CDR2 FVKESK.

The V and J genes are TRBV3-1 (or the pseudogene TRBV3-2) and TRBJ1-4; maybe TRBD1 (6 bases). The CDR3 is made up of 14 amino acids. Germline V gene sequence: CDR1 LGHDT, CDR2 YNNKEL (reference sequence). The germline V and J ends were trimmed by 1 base and 7 bases, with 10 bases remaining between them. In DNA form, the CDR3 reads TGTGCCAGCAGCCAAGGTGGGGGCAGTGAAAAACTGTTTTTT. This encodes CASSQGGGSEKLFF.

The CDR3 bases are TGTGCCAGCTCACAGGGGACAGGGAACCTTGGGACTGAAGCTTTCTTT. Its protein product is CASSQGTGNLGTEAFF. The rearrangement links TRBV18 to TRBJ1-1; 9 bases line up with TRBD1. The germline V gene encodes CDR1 KGHSH and CDR2 LQKENI. The CDR3 contains 16 residues. The ends lost 4 bases at V and 5 bases at J; junction bases unmatched: 11.

The CDR3 bases are TGTGCCAGCAGCTCTGACACCACGCCCTACAATGAGCAGTTCTTC. This sequence encodes CASSSDTTPYNEQFF. The rearrangement uses TRBV11-3 and TRBJ2-1; no firm D call. Germline lookup yields CDR1 SGHNT and CDR2 YENEEA. V lost 4 bases to trimming and J lost 2 bases, with 12 bases between them. This CDR3 has 15 residues. Complete variable domain (other parts from reference TRBV11-3 and TRBJ2-1): EAGVVQSPRYKIIEKKQPVAFWCNPISGHNTLYWYLQNLGQGPELLIRYENEEAVDDSQLPKDRFSAERLKGVDSTLKIQPAELGDSAVYLCASSSDTTPYNEQFFGPGTRLTVL.

The V call is TRBV11-2, the J call TRBJ2-2, with 10 bases identical to TRBD2. V was pared by 3 bases and J by 5 bases, with 3 bases of the junction left unmatched. This CDR3 is built from 15 residues. The V gene's germline CDR1 is SGHAT and CDR2 FQNNGV. Written as DNA, the CDR3 is TGTGCCAGCAGCTTTAGCGGGGGGCATACCGGGGAGCTGTTTTTT. Protein sequence: CASSFSGGHTGELFF.

The V and J genes are TRBV13 and TRBJ2-2; 9 bases line up with TRBD1. CDR3 size: 16 residues. The J segment lost 6 bases and the V segment lost 2 bases, leaving 7 bases of the junction unmatched. From germline, CDR1 is PRHDT and CDR2 FYEKMQ (reference sequence). The CDR3 DNA is TGTGCCAGCAGCTTAAAAGGGACAGGGTATTCCGGGGAGCTGTTTTTT. This codes for CASSLKGTGYSGELFF.

This clone was counted between two and nine times. V is TRBV5-1 and J is TRBJ2-7; 15 bases match TRBD2. The germline V gene has CDR1 SGHRS and CDR2 YFSETQ. The CDR3 length is 22 residues. J gave up 0 bases and V 0 bases, and 16 bases lay outside the gene matches. For the CDR3, the DNA is TGCGCCAGCAGCTTGGAACTCGGACTAGCGGGAGGGGTTCTGGAGAGCTCCTACGAGCAGTACTTC. This gives the protein CASSLELGLAGGVLESSYEQYF.

In this sample, this clone turned up once. The CDR3 nucleotides are TGTGCCAGCAGCTTAGACCCAGTACAGTACAATGAGCAGTTCTTC. Protein: CASSLDPVQYNEQFF. The chain uses TRBV11-2 and TRBJ2-1, with D uncertain. The V end was cut by 0 bases, the J end by 4 bases, with 10 bases between. This CDR3 comprises 15 residues. Per the germline V gene, CDR1 is SGHAT and CDR2 is FQNNGV.

The chain employs TRBV6-5 and TRBJ2-1; 8 nucleotides line up with TRBD1. Germline CDR1 reads MNHEY; CDR2 reads SVGAGI. The CDR3 loop spans 16 amino acids. V lost 1 base and J lost 8; bases outside the gene matches: 10. CDR3 sequence reads: CASSYFGRGRRDEQFF. CDR3 in DNA: TGTGCCAGCAGTTACTTCGGCAGGGGGCGCAGAGATGAGCAGTTCTTC.

This chain uses TRBV25-1 with TRBJ2-2; 7 bases match TRBD1. The length of the CDR3 is 16 residues. Germline lookup yields CDR1 MGHDK and CDR2 SYGVNS. Trimming took 1 base from V and 1 from J; bases not matched to a gene: 3. CDR3 protein: CASSEFRQGNTGELFF. In DNA, the CDR3 is TGTGCCAGCAGTGAATTTAGACAGGGGAACACCGGGGAGCTGTTTTTT.